These 18 T cell receptor beta chains came from one sample sequenced in a study of blood T cell repertoires in COVID-19. Profiled with immunoSEQ multiplex PCR; TCRdb holds only in-frame clones, not every one. The data contain 110,000 to 150,000 clones, over 70% of them singletons. The specimen was peripheral blood. These receptors were obtained from a middle-aged man with active or convalescent COVID-19.

This clone was seen only once. The chain links TRBV11-3 to TRBJ2-7; D may be TRBD2 (6 bases). Looked up from germline, CDR1 is SGHNT and CDR2 is YENEEA. The CDR3 has 13 residues. V was shortened by 3 bases and J by 3 bases, with 9 bases between the two germline ends. The CDR3 region has the DNA TGTGCCAGCAGCTTTAGTAGCGGCTACGAGCAGTACTTC. This translates into CASSFSSGYEQYF.

This clone was recorded at least ten times. This sequence joins TRBV10-3 and TRBJ2-4; 9 positions agree with TRBD1. J was trimmed by 5 bases and V by 6 bases; bases with no gene match: 14. The germline V gene encodes CDR1 ENHRY and CDR2 SYGVKD. The CDR3 is 17 amino acids. In nucleotides, the CDR3 is TGTGCCATCAGCGAAACCCCGCTCGGGACAGGGCAAAACATTCAGTACTTC. Protein product: CAISETPLGTGQNIQYF.

The chain recombines TRBV9 with TRBJ2-3, with 12 bases identical to TRBD2. The V gene end was trimmed by 4 bases and the J gene end by 7 bases; junction bases not matched to a gene: 4. CDR3 size: 14 residues. CDR1 SGDLS and CDR2 YYNGEE come from the germline V gene. This CDR3 is CASSPRTSGNTQYF. DNA of the CDR3: TGTGCCAGCAGCCCCCGGACTAGCGGGAATACGCAGTATTTT.

The CDR3 protein is CASSRADPGQTNSPLHF. CDR3 DNA: TGTGCCAGCAGCCGGGCCGACCCGGGACAGACTAATTCACCCCTCCACTTT. The chain has TRBV7-9 and TRBJ1-6; 7 positions agree with TRBD1. The CDR3 totals 17 residues. Germline trimming cut 5 bases from V and 6 bases from J; bases unmatched to any gene: 13. CDR1 and CDR2 (germline): SEHNR, FQNEAQ (reference sequence).

V usage is TRBV7-3 and J usage is TRBJ1-1; the D is unclear. The CDR3 has 13 residues. V dropped 3 bases and J dropped 4 bases, with 9 bases sitting between them. The germline CDR1 and CDR2 sequences are SGHTA and FQGTGA. The CDR3 DNA follows: TGTGCCAGCAGCTTTCTGAGGAGCACTGAAGCTTTCTTT. It codes for CASSFLRSTEAFF.

The chain is built from TRBV27 and TRBJ2-1; 8 nucleotides agree with TRBD2. The CDR3 length is 16 residues. The germline V gene encodes CDR1 MNHEY and CDR2 SMNVEV (reference sequence). V dropped 5 bases and J dropped 4; count of bases not matched to a gene: 10. The CDR3 loop reads CASSLPTSAMYNEQFF. In DNA form, the CDR3 reads TGTGCCAGCAGTCTCCCGACTAGCGCAATGTACAATGAGCAGTTCTTC.

The V call is TRBV18, the J call TRBJ2-2; 7 bases align to TRBD2. This CDR3 is built from 16 residues. CDR1 is KGHSH and CDR2 is LQKENI in the germline V gene. Germline trimming cut 3 bases from V and 5 bases from J; bases unmatched to any gene: 9. This CDR3 is CASSPREGRRTGELFF. CDR3 sequence (DNA): TGTGCCAGCTCACCGAGGGAGGGCCGTCGGACCGGGGAGCTGTTTTTT.

Only one count was recorded for this clone. This sequence joins TRBV7-2 and TRBJ2-7; no reliable D call. Trimming removed 5 bases from V and 2 bases from J, with 16 bases in between. CDR1 is SGHTA, CDR2 FQGNSA, per germline. The CDR3 consists of 15 residues. CDR3: CASSGPRARTYEQYF. In DNA form, the CDR3 reads TGTGCCAGCAGCGGTCCTCGCGCACGAACCTACGAGCAGTACTTC.

As DNA, the CDR3 is TGTGCCAGCTCACCCCCAAGGGGACAGGGGCAGAACACTGAAGCTTTCTTT. It codes for CASSPPRGQGQNTEAFF. The chain joins TRBV18 to TRBJ1-1, with TRBD1 matching 10 bases. CDR1 and CDR2 from the germline V gene are KGHSH and LQKENI. With 3 bases clipped from V and 1 base from J, the junction kept 8 bases outside the gene matches. The CDR3 sequence is 17 residues long.

The table lists this clone with a count of one. The J gene is TRBJ2-3, the V gene TRBV5-1; 9 positions match TRBD2. Trimming took 0 bases from V and 6 from J; bases not matched to a gene: 14. The CDR3 consists of 18 residues. CDR1 and CDR2 (germline): SGHRS, YFSETQ. CDR3: CASSLGPTSGPIGDTQYF. CDR3 in DNA: TGCGCCAGCAGCTTGGGCCCCACTAGCGGGCCCATCGGGGATACGCAGTATTTT.

The chain couples TRBV4-1 to TRBJ1-3; D uncertain. The CDR3 has 15 amino acids. The V gene's germline CDR1 is MGHRA and CDR2 YSYEKL. The V end lost 5 bases, the J end lost 4 bases, and 15 bases lay between the germline ends. The CDR3 DNA reads TGCGCCAGCAGCTATCCTGGGAGAGCCGGAAACACCATATATTTT. Amino acids: CASSYPGRAGNTIYF.

The chain has TRBV10-3 and TRBJ2-5; 7 bases line up with TRBD1. CDR3 size: 15 residues. Per germline, CDR1 ENHRY and CDR2 SYGVKD. Trimming took 7 bases from V and 0 from J; bases not matched to a gene: 8. This chain's CDR3 is CAITRSGGYQETQYF. The CDR3 DNA is TGTGCCATCACCCGATCAGGGGGTTACCAAGAGACCCAGTACTTC.

This clone occurred once. This chain connects TRBV19 to TRBJ2-1, with D perhaps matching TRBD2 (5 bases). The CDR3 is made up of 17 amino acids. From germline, CDR1 is LNHDA and CDR2 SQIVND (reference sequence). V gave up 3 bases and J gave up 3 bases, with 18 bases separating them. The CDR3 reads CASSIYGGHINYNEQFF. The DNA for the CDR3 is TGTGCCAGTAGTATCTACGGAGGCCATATTAACTACAATGAGCAGTTCTTC.

This clone has more than one count but fewer than ten. The J gene is TRBJ1-6, the V gene TRBV27; 10 nucleotides match TRBD1. J was trimmed by 9 bases and V by 2 bases; bases with no gene match: 4. The CDR3 is 15 residues long. CDR1 MNHEY and CDR2 SMNVEV come from the germline V gene (reference sequence). The CDR3 is CASSLVGTGVSPLHF. CDR3 nucleotide sequence: TGTGCCAGCAGTTTAGTCGGGACAGGGGTTTCACCCCTCCACTTT.

The CDR3: CATSRDSRANIQYF. The CDR3 DNA is TGTGCCACCAGCAGAGATTCGAGGGCAAACATTCAGTACTTC. This chain links TRBV15 with TRBJ2-4; D is perhaps TRBD2 (5 bases). The CDR3 is 14 residues long. Germline V gene sequence: CDR1 LNHNV, CDR2 YYDKDF (reference sequence). V shed 0 bases and J shed 6 bases, with 9 bases lying between them.

V is TRBV18 and J is TRBJ2-7, with D perhaps TRBD2 (5 bases). The germline gives CDR1 KGHSH, CDR2 LQKENI. Trimming pared 2 bases from V and 5 bases from J, leaving 13 bases between. CDR3 length: 14 amino acids. The chain's CDR3 is CASSPGLIMDEQYF. CDR3 DNA: TGTGCCAGCTCACCAGGACTGATAATGGACGAGCAGTACTTC.

V usage is TRBV7-6 and J usage is TRBJ2-1; the match to TRBD2 covers 13 bases. Germline lookup yields CDR1 SGHVS and CDR2 FNYEAQ. Trimming took 5 bases from V and 7 from J; bases not matched to a gene: 8. The CDR3 has 16 residues. In DNA, the CDR3 is TGTGCCAGCAGCCCGAGGACTAGCGGGAGCCAAAATGAGCAGTTCTTC. Protein sequence: CASSPRTSGSQNEQFF. The full variable domain, in which reference TRBV7-6 and TRBJ2-1 provide the parts outside the CDR3, is GAGVSQSPRYKVTKRGQDVALRCDPISGHVSLYWYRQALGQGPEFLTYFNYEAQQDKSGLPNDRFSAERPEGSISTLTIQRTEQRDSAMYRCASSPRTSGSQNEQFFGPGTRLTVL.

The genes are TRBV3-1 (or the pseudogene TRBV3-2) and TRBJ2-2; 14 bases map to TRBD2. The CDR3 is made up of 19 amino acids. Trimming cost V 0 bases and J 7 bases; bases outside gene matches: 10. CDR1 and CDR2 from the germline V gene are LGHDT and YNNKEL (reference sequence). In nucleotides, the CDR3 is TGTGCCAGCAGCCAAGAATTACCGGGACTAGCGGGAGTCGGCGGGGAGCTGTTTTTT. This encodes CASSQELPGLAGVGGELFF.